This paragraph reports one TCR beta chain. The antigen is undetermined. The data belong to a study of response to subunit inactivated influenza vaccine. Broader study findings: Authors suggested seasonal influenza vaccinations each recruit few new T cells.

Trimming took off 6 bases at V and 4 bases at J, with 4 bases between the two ends. The germline V gene has CDR1 MNHEY and CDR2 SVGAGI. This CDR3 is 12 amino acids long. TCRdb independently ran MiXCR on the RT-PCR reads; one entry per CDR3 protein. The data contain around 530,000 distinct CDR3 sequences, 10% to 15% of them singletons. The source was PBMCs from blood, collected on the day of vaccination. The TCR sequence derives from a man aged 50 or older who received an inactivated influenza vaccine. The rearrangement joins TRBV6-5 to TRBJ2-6, with D unresolved. The CDR3 DNA is TGTGCCAGCAGCAAAGGGGCCAACGTCCTGACTTTC. Its translation is CASSKGANVLTF.